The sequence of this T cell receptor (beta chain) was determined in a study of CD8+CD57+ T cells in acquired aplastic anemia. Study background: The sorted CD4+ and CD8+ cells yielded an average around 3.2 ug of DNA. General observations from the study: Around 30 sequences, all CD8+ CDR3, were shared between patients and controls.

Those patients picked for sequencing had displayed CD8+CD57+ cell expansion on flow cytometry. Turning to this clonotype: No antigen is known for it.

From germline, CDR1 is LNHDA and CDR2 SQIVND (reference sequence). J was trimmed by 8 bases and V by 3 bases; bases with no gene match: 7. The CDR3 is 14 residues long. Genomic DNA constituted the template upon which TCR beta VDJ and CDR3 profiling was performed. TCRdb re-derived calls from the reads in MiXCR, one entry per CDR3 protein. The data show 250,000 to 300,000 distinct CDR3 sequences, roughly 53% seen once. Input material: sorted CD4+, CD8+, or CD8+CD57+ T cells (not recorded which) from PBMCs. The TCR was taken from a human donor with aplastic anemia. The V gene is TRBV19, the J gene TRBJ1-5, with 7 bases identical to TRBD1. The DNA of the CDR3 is TGTGCCAGTAGTATCCGGGACAGTATCGAGCCCCAGCATTTT. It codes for CASSIRDSIEPQHF.